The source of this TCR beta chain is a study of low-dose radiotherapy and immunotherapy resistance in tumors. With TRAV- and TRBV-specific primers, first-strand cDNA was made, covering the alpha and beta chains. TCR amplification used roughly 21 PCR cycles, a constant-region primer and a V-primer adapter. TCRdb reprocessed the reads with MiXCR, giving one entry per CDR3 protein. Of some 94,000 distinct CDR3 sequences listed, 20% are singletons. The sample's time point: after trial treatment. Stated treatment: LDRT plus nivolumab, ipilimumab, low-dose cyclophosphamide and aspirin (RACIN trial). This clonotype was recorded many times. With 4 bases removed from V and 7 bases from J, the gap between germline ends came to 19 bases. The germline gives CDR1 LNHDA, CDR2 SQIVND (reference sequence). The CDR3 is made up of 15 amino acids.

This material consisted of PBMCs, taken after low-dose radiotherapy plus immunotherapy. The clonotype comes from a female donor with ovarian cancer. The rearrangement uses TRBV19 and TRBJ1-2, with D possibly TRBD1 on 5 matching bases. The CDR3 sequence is CASSRRGPGHPGYTF. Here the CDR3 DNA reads TGTGCCAGTAGTAGACGAGGGCCAGGGCACCCTGGCTACACCTTC.